This TCR beta chain was recorded in a study of blood T cells in healthy people across ages. General observations from the study: PBMCs left unsorted prevented a conclusive naive versus antigen-experienced comparison. In long-lived donors, naive CD4+ cell counts and diversity exceeded those of aged donors.

On this clonotype itself: Antigen: not known.

The CDR3 is 15 residues long. V was trimmed by 5 bases and J by 0 bases, leaving 14 bases between them. CDR1 MNHEY and CDR2 SMNVEV come from the germline V gene (reference sequence). Combining a sample-barcoded 5' primer with a J-beta primer mix, a second PCR ran for 7 to 11 cycles. With 12 random nucleotides, a template-switch adaptor tagged each individual cDNA molecule. Researchers report that each sample yielded at least 3 million CDR3-containing paired-end reads. TCRdb ran MiXCR on the 5' RACE reads and lists one entry per CDR3 protein. The sample lists over 1,500,000 distinct CDR3 sequences; roughly two fifths were seen once.

The specimen sequenced was blood. V usage is TRBV27 and J usage is TRBJ2-7; D might be TRBD1 or TRBD2, each matching 6 bases. This clonotype originated in a human donor in good health. The CDR3 sequence: CASSGGGTPSYEQYF. In DNA form, the CDR3 reads TGTGCCAGCAGTGGGGGCGGGACTCCCTCCTACGAGCAGTACTTC.